The 2 T cell receptor beta chains listed next were all sequenced from one sample in a study of blood T cells in healthy people across ages. The authors ran a second PCR of 7 to 11 cycles using a sample-barcoded 5' primer and a J-beta primer mix. TCRdb analysed the 5' RACE reads with MiXCR anew, one entry per CDR3 protein. Here the sample spans about 380,000 distinct CDR3 sequences, about 55% being singletons. The sequenced sample was blood. The receptors shown here come from a man in his 60s in good health.

This clonotype appeared a few times. The CDR3 DNA sequence: TGTGCCACCAGGCATCCGGGACAGGCGTTTAATTTAGCCAAAAACATTCAGTACTTC. Translation gives CATRHPGQAFNLAKNIQYF. The chain employs TRBV24-1 and TRBJ2-4; 8 positions match TRBD1. Germline V gives CDR1 KGHDR, CDR2 SFDVKD. The CDR3 loop spans 19 amino acids. The trim removed 7 bases at V and 0 bases at J, leaving 16 bases unmatched.

This clonotype showed up just a few times. The chain couples TRBV25-1 to TRBJ2-1, with 10 bases lining up with TRBD2. CDR1 MGHDK and CDR2 SYGVNS come from the germline V gene. CDR3 length: 14 residues. Trimming took 3 bases from V and 8 from J; bases not matched to a gene: 4. DNA of the CDR3: TGTGCCAGCAGTGACAGCGGGGGGGCGCATGAGCAGTTCTTC. Encoded protein: CASSDSGGAHEQFF.